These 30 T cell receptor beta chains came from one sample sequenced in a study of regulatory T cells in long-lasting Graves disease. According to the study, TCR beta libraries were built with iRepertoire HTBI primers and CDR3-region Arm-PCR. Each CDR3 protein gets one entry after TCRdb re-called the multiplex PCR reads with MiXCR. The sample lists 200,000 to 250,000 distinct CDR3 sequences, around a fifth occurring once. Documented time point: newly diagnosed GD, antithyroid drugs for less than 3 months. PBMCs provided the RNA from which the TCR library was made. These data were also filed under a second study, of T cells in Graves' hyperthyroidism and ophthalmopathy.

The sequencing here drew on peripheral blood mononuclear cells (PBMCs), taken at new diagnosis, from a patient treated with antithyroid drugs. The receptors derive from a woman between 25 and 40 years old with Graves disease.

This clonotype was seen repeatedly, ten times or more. CDR3 sequence (DNA): TGTGCCAGCAGTGAAAGTCGGGTCGCCGGCAAATATGGCTACACCTTC. This codes for CASSESRVAGKYGYTF. The chain uses TRBV6-1 and TRBJ1-2, with D uncertain. Germline CDR1 and CDR2: MNHNS and SASEGT. The CDR3 extends over 16 amino acids. V lost 2 bases, J lost 5 bases, and 18 bases lay in between.

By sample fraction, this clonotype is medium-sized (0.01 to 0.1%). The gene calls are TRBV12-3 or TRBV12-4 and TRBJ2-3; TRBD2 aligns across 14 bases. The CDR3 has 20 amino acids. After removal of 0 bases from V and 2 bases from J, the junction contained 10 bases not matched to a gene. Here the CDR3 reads CASSLARGLAGEDYTDTQYF. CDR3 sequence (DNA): TGTGCCAGCAGTTTAGCGCGGGGACTAGCGGGGGAAGATTACACAGATACGCAGTATTTT.

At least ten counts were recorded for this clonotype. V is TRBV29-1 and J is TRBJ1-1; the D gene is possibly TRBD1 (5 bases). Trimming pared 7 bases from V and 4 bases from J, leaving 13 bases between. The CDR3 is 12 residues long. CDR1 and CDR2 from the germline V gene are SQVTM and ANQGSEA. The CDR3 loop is CSGGLRGTEAFF. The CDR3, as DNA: TGCAGCGGGGGACTTAGGGGCACTGAAGCTTTCTTT.

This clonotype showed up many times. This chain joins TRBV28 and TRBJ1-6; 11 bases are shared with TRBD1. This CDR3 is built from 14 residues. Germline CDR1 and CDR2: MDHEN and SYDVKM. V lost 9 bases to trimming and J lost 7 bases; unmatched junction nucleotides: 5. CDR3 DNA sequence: TGTGCCAGTCGGACAGGGGGCGACAATTCACCCCTCCACTTT. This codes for CASRTGGDNSPLHF.

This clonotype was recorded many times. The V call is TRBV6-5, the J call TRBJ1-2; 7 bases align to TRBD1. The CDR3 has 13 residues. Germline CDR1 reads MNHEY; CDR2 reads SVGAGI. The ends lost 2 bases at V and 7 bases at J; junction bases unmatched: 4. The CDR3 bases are TGTGCCAGCAGTTACACGGGACAGTCTGGCTACACCTTC. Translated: CASSYTGQSGYTF.

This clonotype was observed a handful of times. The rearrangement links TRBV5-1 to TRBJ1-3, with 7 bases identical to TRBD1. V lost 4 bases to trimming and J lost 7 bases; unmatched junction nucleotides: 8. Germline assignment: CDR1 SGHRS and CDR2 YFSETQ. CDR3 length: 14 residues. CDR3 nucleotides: TGCGCCAGCAGCACCGACAGGGCCCGGAACACCATATATTTT. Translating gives CASSTDRARNTIYF.

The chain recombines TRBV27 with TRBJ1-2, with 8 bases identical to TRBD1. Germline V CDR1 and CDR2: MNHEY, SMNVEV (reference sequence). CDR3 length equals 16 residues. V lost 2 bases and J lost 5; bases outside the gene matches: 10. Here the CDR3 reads CASSLIAGTGVYGYTF. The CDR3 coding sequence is TGTGCCAGCAGTTTAATAGCCGGGACAGGCGTATATGGCTACACCTTC.

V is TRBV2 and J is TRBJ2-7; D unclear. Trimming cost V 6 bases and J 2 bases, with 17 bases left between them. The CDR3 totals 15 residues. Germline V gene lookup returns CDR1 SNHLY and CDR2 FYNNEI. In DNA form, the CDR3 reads TGTGCCAGCAGGTTCCGGGTCGACGGAGCCTACGAGCAGTACTTC. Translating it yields CASRFRVDGAYEQYF.

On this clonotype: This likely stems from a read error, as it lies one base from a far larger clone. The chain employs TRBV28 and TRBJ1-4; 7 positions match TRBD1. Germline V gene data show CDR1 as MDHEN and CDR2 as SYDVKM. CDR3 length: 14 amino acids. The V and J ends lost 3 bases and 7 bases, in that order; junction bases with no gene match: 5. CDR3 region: CASSLDRWGEKLFF. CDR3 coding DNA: TGTGCCAGCAGTTTGGACAGGTGGGGTGAAAAACTGTTTTTT.

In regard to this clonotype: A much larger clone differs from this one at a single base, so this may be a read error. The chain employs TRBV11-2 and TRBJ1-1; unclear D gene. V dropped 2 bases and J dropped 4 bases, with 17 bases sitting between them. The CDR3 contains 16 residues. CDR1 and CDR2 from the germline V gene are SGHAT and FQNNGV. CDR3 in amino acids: CASSLLGRTESTEAFF. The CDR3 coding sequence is TGTGCCAGCAGCTTACTGGGTAGGACGGAGAGCACTGAAGCTTTCTTT. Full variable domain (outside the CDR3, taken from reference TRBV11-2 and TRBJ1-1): EAGVAQSPRYKIIEKRQSVAFWCNPISGHATLYWYQQILGQGPKLLIQFQNNGVVDDSQLPKDRFSAERLKGVDSTLKIQPAKLEDSAVYLCASSLLGRTESTEAFFGQGTRLTVV.

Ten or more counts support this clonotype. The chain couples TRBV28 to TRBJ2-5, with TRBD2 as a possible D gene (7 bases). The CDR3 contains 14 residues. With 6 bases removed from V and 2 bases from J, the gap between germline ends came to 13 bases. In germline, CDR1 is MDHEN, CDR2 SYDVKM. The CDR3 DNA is TGTGCCAGCAGAATAGGGGGGGCGCAAGAGACCCAGTACTTC. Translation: CASRIGGAQETQYF.

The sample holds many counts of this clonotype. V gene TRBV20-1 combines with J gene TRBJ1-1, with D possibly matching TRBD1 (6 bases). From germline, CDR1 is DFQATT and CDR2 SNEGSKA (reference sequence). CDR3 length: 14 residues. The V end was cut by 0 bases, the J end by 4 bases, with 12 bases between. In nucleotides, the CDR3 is TGCAGTGCTAGAGATCCGGGGACAAGCACTGAAGCTTTCTTT. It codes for CSARDPGTSTEAFF.

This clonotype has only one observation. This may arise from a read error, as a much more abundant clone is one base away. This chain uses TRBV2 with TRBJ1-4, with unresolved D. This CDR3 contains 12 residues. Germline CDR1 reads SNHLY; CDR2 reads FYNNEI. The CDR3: CSSSAPYEKLFF. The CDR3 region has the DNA TGTTCCAGCAGTGCGCCCTATGAAAAACTGTTTTTT.

CDR3 DNA sequence: TGTGCCAGCAGCTTTGATTCGAGGCCATTGAACGAGCAGTACTTC. It codes for CASSFDSRPLNEQYF. This chain joins TRBV7-2 and TRBJ2-7; D is unresolved. The CDR3 extends over 15 amino acids. Germline assignment: CDR1 SGHTA and CDR2 FQGNSA. V was clipped by 3 bases and J by 5 bases, with 17 bases between them. Full variable domain (missing parts from reference TRBV7-2 and TRBJ2-7): GAGVSQSPSNKVTEKGKDVELRCDPISGHTALYWYRQSLGQGLEFLIYFQGNSAPDKSGLPSDRFSAERTGGSVSTLTIQRTQQEDSAVYLCASSFDSRPLNEQYFGPGTRLTVT.

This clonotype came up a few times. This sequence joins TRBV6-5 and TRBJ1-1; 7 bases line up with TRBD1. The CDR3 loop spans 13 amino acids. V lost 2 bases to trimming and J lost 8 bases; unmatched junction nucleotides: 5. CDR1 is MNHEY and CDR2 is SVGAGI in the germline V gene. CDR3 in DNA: TGTGCCAGCAGTTACAGGGGGGACAGCGAAGCTTTCTTT. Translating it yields CASSYRGDSEAFF.

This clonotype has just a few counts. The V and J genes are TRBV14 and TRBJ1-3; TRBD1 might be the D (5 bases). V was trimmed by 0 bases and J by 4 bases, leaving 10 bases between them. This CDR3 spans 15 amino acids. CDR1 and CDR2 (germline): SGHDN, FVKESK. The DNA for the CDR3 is TGTGCCAGCAGCCAAGATGCAGGGCCGGGAAACACCATATATTTT. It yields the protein CASSQDAGPGNTIYF.

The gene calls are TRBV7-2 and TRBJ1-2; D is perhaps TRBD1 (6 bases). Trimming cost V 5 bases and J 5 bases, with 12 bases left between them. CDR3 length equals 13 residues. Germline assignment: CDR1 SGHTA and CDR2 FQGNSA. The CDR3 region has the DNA TGTGCCAGCAGCCGACAGGTTCAGTATGGCTACACCTTC. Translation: CASSRQVQYGYTF.

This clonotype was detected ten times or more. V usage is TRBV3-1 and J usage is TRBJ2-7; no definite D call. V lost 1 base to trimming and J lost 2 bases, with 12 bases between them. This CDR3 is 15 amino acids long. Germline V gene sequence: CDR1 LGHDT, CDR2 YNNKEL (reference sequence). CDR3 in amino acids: CASSQAWVGTYEQYF. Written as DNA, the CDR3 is TGTGCCAGCAGCCAAGCTTGGGTGGGGACCTACGAGCAGTACTTC.

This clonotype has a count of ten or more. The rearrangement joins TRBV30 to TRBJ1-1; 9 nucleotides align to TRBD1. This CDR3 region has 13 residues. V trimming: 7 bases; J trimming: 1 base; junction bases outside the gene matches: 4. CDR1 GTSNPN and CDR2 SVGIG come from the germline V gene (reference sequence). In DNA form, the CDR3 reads TGTGCCTCCAAACAGGGGGCGAACACTGAAGCTTTCTTT. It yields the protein CASKQGANTEAFF.

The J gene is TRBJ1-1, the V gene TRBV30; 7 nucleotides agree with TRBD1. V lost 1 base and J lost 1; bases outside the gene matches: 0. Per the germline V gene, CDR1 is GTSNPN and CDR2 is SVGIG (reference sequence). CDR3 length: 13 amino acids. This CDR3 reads CAWSGQGNTEAFF. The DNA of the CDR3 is TGTGCCTGGAGTGGACAGGGGAACACTGAAGCTTTCTTT.

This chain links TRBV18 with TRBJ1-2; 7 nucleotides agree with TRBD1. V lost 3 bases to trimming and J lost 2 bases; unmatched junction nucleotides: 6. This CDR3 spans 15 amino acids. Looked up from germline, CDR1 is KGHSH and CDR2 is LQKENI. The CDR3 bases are TGTGCCAGCTCACCGTCTCTAGGGGGCAACTATGGCTACACCTTC. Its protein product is CASSPSLGGNYGYTF.

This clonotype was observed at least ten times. This CDR3 is CASSIGQTGYTF. Written as DNA, the CDR3 is TGTGCCAGTAGTATAGGGCAGACTGGCTACACCTTC. The J gene is TRBJ1-2, the V gene TRBV19; unclear D gene. The ends were cut back, 1 base at V and 7 bases at J, with 7 bases in the middle. The CDR3 runs to 12 residues. Germline V gene lookup returns CDR1 LNHDA and CDR2 SQIVND (reference sequence).

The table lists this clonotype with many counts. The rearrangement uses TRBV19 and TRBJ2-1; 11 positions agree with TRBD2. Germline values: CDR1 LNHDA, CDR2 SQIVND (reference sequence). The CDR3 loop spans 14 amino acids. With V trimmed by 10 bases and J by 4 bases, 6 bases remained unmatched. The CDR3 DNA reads TGTGCCATAGGGACTAGCGGCGGTTACAATGAGCAGTTCTTC. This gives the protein CAIGTSGGYNEQFF.

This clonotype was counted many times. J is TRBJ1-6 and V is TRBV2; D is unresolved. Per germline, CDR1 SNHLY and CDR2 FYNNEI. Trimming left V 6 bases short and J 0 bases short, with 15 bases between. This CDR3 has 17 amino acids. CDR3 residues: CASRNLAGSSYNSPLHF. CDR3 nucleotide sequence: TGTGCCAGCAGAAACCTAGCAGGAAGCTCCTATAATTCACCCCTCCACTTT.

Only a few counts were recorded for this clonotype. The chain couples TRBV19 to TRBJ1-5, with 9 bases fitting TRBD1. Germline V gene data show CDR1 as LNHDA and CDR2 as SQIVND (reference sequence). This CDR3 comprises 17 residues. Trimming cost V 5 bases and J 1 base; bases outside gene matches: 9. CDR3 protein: CASSAYDRGKSNQPQHF. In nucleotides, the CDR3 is TGTGCCAGTAGTGCCTACGACAGGGGGAAAAGCAATCAGCCCCAGCATTTT.

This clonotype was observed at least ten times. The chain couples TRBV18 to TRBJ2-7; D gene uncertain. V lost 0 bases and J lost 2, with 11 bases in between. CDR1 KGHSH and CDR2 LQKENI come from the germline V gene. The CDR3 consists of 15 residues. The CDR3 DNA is TGTGCCAGCTCACCACCAGCCCCTAGGACCTACGAGCAGTACTTC. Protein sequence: CASSPPAPRTYEQYF.

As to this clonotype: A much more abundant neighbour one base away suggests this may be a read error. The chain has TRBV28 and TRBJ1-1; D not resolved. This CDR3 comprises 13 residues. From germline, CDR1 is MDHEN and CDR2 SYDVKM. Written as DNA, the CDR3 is TGTGACAGCAGTTTAGGCCTGTTGCCTGAAGCTTTCTTT. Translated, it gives CDSSLGLLPEAFF.

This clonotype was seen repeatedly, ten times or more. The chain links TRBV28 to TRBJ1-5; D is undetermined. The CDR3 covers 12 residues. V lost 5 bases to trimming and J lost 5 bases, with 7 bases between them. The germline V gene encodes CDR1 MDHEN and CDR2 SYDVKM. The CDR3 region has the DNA TGTGCCAGCAGTACAGCCGATCAGCCCCAGCATTTT. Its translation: CASSTADQPQHF.

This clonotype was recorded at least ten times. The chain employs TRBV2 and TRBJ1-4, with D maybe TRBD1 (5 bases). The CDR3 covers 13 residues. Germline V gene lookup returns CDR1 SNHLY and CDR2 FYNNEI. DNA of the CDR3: TGTGCGTCTCGAGGAGGGGCGGGTGAAAAACTGTTTTTT. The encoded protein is CASRGGAGEKLFF.

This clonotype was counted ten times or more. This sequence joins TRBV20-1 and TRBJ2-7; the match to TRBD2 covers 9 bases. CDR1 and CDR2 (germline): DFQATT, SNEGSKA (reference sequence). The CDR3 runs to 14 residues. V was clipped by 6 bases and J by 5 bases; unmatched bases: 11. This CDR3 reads CSAITGTSTNEQYF. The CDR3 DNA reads TGCAGTGCCATTACCGGGACTAGCACCAACGAGCAGTACTTC.